The 13 T cell receptor beta chains presented below share a single source sample, sequenced in a study of response to subunit inactivated influenza vaccine. TCRdb used MiXCR to reprocess the RT-PCR reads, holding one entry per CDR3 protein. The table lists about 650,000 distinct CDR3 sequences, roughly 14% of them singletons. Sequencing used PBMCs from blood, obtained approximately 12 days after vaccination. These TCRs come from a man aged 50-60 years who received an inactivated influenza vaccine.

This clonotype was detected only a few times. The V and J genes are TRBV20-1 and TRBJ2-7; D is unclear. V was cut by 6 bases and J by 2 bases, with 11 bases left in between. Germline lookup yields CDR1 DFQATT and CDR2 SNEGSKA (reference sequence). The CDR3 loop spans 12 amino acids. The CDR3 sequence: CSAQGRPYEQYF. The CDR3 nucleotides read TGCAGTGCCCAAGGGCGGCCCTACGAGCAGTACTTC.

The chain joins TRBV9 to TRBJ2-3; D gene uncertain. CDR1 and CDR2 (germline): SGDLS, YYNGEE. The CDR3 is 13 residues long. V lost 0 bases, J lost 5 bases, and 7 bases lay in between. CDR3 bases: TGTGCCAGCAGCGTAGGGAATGGAGATACGCAGTATTTT. Protein product: CASSVGNGDTQYF.

This clonotype was picked up a small number of times. V usage is TRBV6-1 and J usage is TRBJ1-2; 8 nucleotides align to TRBD1. CDR3 length: 15 residues. V shed 1 base, J shed 3 bases, and the junction held 4 bases outside the gene matches. The germline CDR1 and CDR2 sequences are MNHNS and SASEGT. CDR3 loop: CASSEEDREDYGYTF. In nucleotides, the CDR3 is TGTGCCAGCAGTGAAGAGGACAGGGAGGACTATGGCTACACCTTC.

J is TRBJ2-7 and V is TRBV29-1; 10 nucleotides match TRBD1. V lost 4 bases, J lost 3 bases, and 6 bases stayed unmatched. The CDR3 is 14 amino acids. Germline lookup yields CDR1 SQVTM and CDR2 ANQGSEA. The CDR3 nucleotides are TGCAGCGTTGTTGGACAGGGGGGTTTCTACGAGCAGTACTTC. As protein: CSVVGQGGFYEQYF.

This clonotype was seen repeatedly, ten times or more. This chain uses TRBV12-3 or TRBV12-4 with TRBJ2-1; 7 nucleotides line up with TRBD1. The junction had 9 bases not matched to a gene; V was cut back by 5 bases and J by 2 bases. The CDR3 consists of 16 residues. CDR3 region: CASSPPTGTAYNEQFF. DNA of the CDR3: TGTGCCAGCAGTCCCCCAACCGGGACAGCCTACAATGAGCAGTTCTTC.

This clonotype was detected ten times or more. The chain uses TRBV25-1 and TRBJ2-1; 7 nucleotides line up with TRBD2. This CDR3 region has 12 residues. Germline trimming cut 1 base from V and 12 bases from J; bases unmatched to any gene: 3. Germline assignment: CDR1 MGHDK and CDR2 SYGVNS. CDR3 coding DNA: TGTGCCAGCAGTGAATTCGGGGGGTGGCAGTTCTTC. Its protein product is CASSEFGGWQFF.

Only a few counts were recorded for this clonotype. This chain joins TRBV5-1 and TRBJ2-7, with D maybe TRBD2 (7 bases). V was clipped by 0 bases and J by 3 bases, with 13 bases between them. The length of the CDR3 is 15 residues. Germline CDR1 SGHRS, CDR2 YFSETQ. This chain's CDR3 is CASSLVRGANYEQYF. The CDR3 DNA reads TGCGCCAGCAGCTTGGTACGGGGGGCTAACTACGAGCAGTACTTC.

This clonotype was counted a few times. The chain employs TRBV5-1 and TRBJ2-1; TRBD1 matches 7 bases. The V and J ends lost 1 base and 9 bases, in that order; junction bases with no gene match: 10. Per the germline V gene, CDR1 is SGHRS and CDR2 is YFSETQ. This CDR3 is 15 amino acids long. The CDR3, as DNA: TGCGCCAGCAGCTTGACAGGGGTAGGGGTATCTGAGCAGTTCTTC. Amino acids: CASSLTGVGVSEQFF.

This sequence joins TRBV9 and TRBJ2-1, with D perhaps TRBD1 or TRBD2 (5 bases each). V was shortened by 0 bases and J by 5 bases, with 15 bases between the two germline ends. The CDR3 extends over 16 amino acids. Germline CDR1 is SGDLS and CDR2 is YYNGEE. The CDR3 bases are TGTGCCAGCAGCGTAGCAGAGGGGCTTGGCAACAATGAGCAGTTCTTC. Protein: CASSVAEGLGNNEQFF.

This clonotype was observed a few times. The V and J genes are TRBV7-2 and TRBJ2-2, with D hard to call. The CDR3 is 15 amino acids. Germline-derived CDR1 and CDR2 are SGHTA and FQGNSA. V dropped 10 bases and J dropped 2 bases, with 17 bases sitting between them. CDR3 sequence: CATNPVGYNTGELFF. CDR3 DNA sequence: TGTGCCACCAATCCCGTGGGGTATAACACCGGGGAGCTGTTTTTT. The variable domain in full, completed from reference TRBV7-2 and TRBJ2-2, reads GAGVSQSPSNKVTEKGKDVELRCDPISGHTALYWYRQSLGQGLEFLIYFQGNSAPDKSGLPSDRFSAERTGGSVSTLTIQRTQQEDSAVYLCATNPVGYNTGELFFGEGSRLTVL.

The chain joins TRBV7-2 to TRBJ2-3; 8 positions match TRBD2. Losses at the gene ends were 5 bases for V and 4 bases for J; bases not matched to a gene: 8. Germline-derived CDR1 and CDR2 are SGHTA and FQGNSA. The CDR3 length is 15 residues. The DNA of the CDR3 is TGTGCCAGCAGCACGAAGCGGGAGTACTCAGATACGCAGTATTTT. Translating gives CASSTKREYSDTQYF.

This clonotype was detected only a few times. This chain uses TRBV12-3 or TRBV12-4 with TRBJ2-1; 11 bases are a match to TRBD1. The J segment lost 10 bases and the V segment lost 7 bases, leaving 9 bases of the junction unmatched. The CDR3 is 14 residues long. CDR3 bases: TGTGCCAGCATCATGGACAGGGGGCGCGGAGAGCAGTTCTTC. This gives the protein CASIMDRGRGEQFF.

This clonotype was detected many times. V gene TRBV6-2 or TRBV6-3 combines with J gene TRBJ1-4, with D maybe TRBD1 (6 bases). Between the trimmed V and J ends, which lost 5 bases and 3 bases, there was a span of 13 bases. CDR1 and CDR2 from the germline V gene are MNHEY and SVGEGT. The CDR3 length is 15 residues. CDR3 amino acids: CASSRLGTSNEKLFF. The CDR3 DNA reads as TGTGCCAGCAGTCGACTCGGGACATCTAATGAAAAACTGTTTTTT.